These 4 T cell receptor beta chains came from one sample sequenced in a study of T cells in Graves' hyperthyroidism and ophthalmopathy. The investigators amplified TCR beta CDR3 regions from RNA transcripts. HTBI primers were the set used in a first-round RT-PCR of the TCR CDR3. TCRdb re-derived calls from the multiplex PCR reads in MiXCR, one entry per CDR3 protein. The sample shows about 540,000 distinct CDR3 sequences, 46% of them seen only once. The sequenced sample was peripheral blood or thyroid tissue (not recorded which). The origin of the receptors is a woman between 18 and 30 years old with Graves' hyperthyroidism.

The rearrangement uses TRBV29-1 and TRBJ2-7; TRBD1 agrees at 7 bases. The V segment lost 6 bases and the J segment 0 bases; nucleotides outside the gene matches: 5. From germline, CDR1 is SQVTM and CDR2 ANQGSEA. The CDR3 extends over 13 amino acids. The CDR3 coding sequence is TGCAGCGTGAGGGGGCGATACTCCTACGAGCAGTACTTC. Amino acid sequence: CSVRGRYSYEQYF.

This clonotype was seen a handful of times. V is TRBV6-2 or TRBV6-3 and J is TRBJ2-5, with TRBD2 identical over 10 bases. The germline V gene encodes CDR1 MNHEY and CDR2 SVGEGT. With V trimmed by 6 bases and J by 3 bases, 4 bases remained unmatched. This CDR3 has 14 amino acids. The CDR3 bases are TGTGCCAGCAGGTCTAGCGGGAGAAAAGAGACCCAGTACTTC. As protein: CASRSSGRKETQYF.

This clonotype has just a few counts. The CDR3, as DNA: TGTGCCAGCAGCTTAAGGGAGGATATGAACACTGAAGCTTTCTTT. It translates to CASSLREDMNTEAFF. This chain connects TRBV7-8 to TRBJ1-1, with D unresolved. Germline lookup yields CDR1 SGHVS and CDR2 FQNEAQ. The CDR3 totals 15 residues. Trimming stripped 2 bases from V and 0 bases from J, with 10 bases between.

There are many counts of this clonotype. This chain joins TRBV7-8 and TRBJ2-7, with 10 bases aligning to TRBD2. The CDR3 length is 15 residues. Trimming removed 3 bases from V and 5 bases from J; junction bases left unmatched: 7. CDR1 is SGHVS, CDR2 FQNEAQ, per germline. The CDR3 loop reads CASSFITSGKDEQYF. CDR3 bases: TGTGCCAGCAGCTTCATTACTAGCGGGAAAGACGAGCAGTACTTC.